The sequence of this T cell receptor beta chain was determined in a study of shared clonotypes between healthy human individuals (TCRdb year 2020). The study in broad terms: The cohort included a few men and a couple of women between 18 and 49 years of age. For each donor, CD4 naive and CD4 memory were each given three plates, CD8 naive was given two plates, and CD8 memory was given one plate. Blood TCR repertoires of roughly five healthy adults were deeply sequenced to estimate repertoire size and the extent of clonotype sharing between individuals. To increase sequencing depth and limit assay-specific biases, TCR repertoire library preparation and sequencing were carried out by different laboratories using diverse techniques. Leukapheresis yielded between about 0.94 and 10 billion PBMCs per donor. Summary of the overall study and its limitations: Because the study included only a small number of donors, the genetic and exposure-history diversity represented was limited. Higher generation probabilities were observed for clonotypes shared by all four sorted-subset donors than for non-shared clonotypes. Across several donors, approximately 5% of naive CD4, roughly 3.5% of naive CD8, about 2.3% of memory CD4, and under 0.45% of memory CD8 clonotypes were shared. Sampling was restricted to blood, and TCR repertoires in tissue are likely to differ from TCR repertoires in blood. Naive subsets generally had larger estimated clonotype richness than memory subsets did. Incomplete sequencing was indicated by rarefaction of sorted-subset datasets, despite the large sequencing depth. Pairwise subsampling led to the expectation that sequencing depth would affect the degree of clonotype sharing among donors.

Concerning this clone: Its antigen is currently not known. Per-base quality was not reported, and no clone a single base away is much larger than it.

The CDR3 runs 14 residues from the cysteine to the phenylalanine. Just CDR3 DNA is preserved here, 42 bases in frame from base 1. Reading the germline V gene gives CDR1 SGHVS and CDR2 FNYEAQ. Cut back by 3 bases and 4 bases, the V and J ends lie 13 bases apart. CD8 naive samples were CD45RO-negative cells positively selected for CCR7, giving a CD45RA+CCR7+ population that excluded TemRA cells. Donors were healthy HIV-negative adults with no recently reported acute infections or vaccinations. All donors were Caucasian adults living in Nashville, Tennessee, USA. After blood collection by leukapheresis, PBMCs were isolated using Ficoll-Histopaque density gradient centrifugation and then cryopreserved in the vapor phase of liquid nitrogen. Analytical flow cytometry was used to check the purity and quantity of every magnetically sorted T cell population. Genomic DNA was isolated from each sorted fraction and quantified by UV absorbance on a Nanodrop 2000c.

Using the deep immunoSEQ assay, multiplex PCR amplified TCR CDR3 regions from genomic DNA. For each cell subset, the extracted genomic DNA was distributed evenly across all wells of several immunoSEQ 96-well plates, and each plate served as one replicate. Each replicate PCR for sorted subsets received around 200 ng genomic DNA, equal to roughly 30,000 T cell genomes. Purified libraries were measured with a Qubit 3.0 fluorometer, size-checked on a Bioanalyzer 2100, and measured again with the KAPA Library Quantification kit. Every immunoSEQ 96-well plate was sequenced on a dedicated single-read 150-cycle Illumina NextSeq 550 flow cell. In the source study's methods: Because the immunoSEQ output included only junctional sequences and no quality scores, the filtering could not be the same as the filtering used for full-length reads. To assign V/J genes and CDR3, sequences were annotated using PyIR, a Python wrapper for IgBLAST v1.9, with IMGT germline references. Any read was removed if the V/J assignment was weak (E-value above 1e-6), the CDR3 was missing, or the read contained stop codons, out-of-frame junctions, or ambiguous translated residues. V3J clonotypes were defined by identical inferred V gene, J gene, and CDR3 amino acid sequence. To compute the percentage overlap between repertoires, the number of shared unique clonotypes was divided by the size of the smaller repertoire. Repertoire richness was assessed with RTK rarefaction, the Chao1 estimator, and Recon v2.1 estimates of unobserved clonotypes. OLGA was used to compute generation probabilities for all TCRbeta clonotypes that the gDNA method yielded from a handful of donors. TCRdb stores this immuneACCESS table with in-frame sequences only. Part of the clones is absent; in the studies checked, under half of the shortfall reflects unresolved V genes, and no reason is known for the rest. V and J calls and clone size are as listed in that table; D and trimming were resolved from the DNA. The sample includes around 1.9 million clones, with about 92% observed a single time. The ten largest clones represent 1.7% of the sample.

Sequencing input: naive CD8+ T cells from PBMCs. In light of the paper, this sample's cell subset or site label describes: CD45RA+CCR7+. The V and J segments used are TRBV7-6 and TRBJ2-7; TRBD2 is a weak D gene call, 6 bases matching. The origin of this receptor is a man aged 18 to 30 in good health. Some clones in this sample may be carry-over from other donors' samples. The CDR3 here reads CASSFTSEGYEQYF. The nucleotide sequence reads as follows: TGTGCCAGCAGCTTCACCTCGGAGGGTTACGAGCAGTACTTC.